Detailed here is one TCR beta chain. Antigen specificity is unknown. For TCR beta, libraries came from iRepertoire HTBI primers and Arm-PCR of CDR3 regions. In TCRdb, the multiplex PCR reads were re-called with MiXCR into one record per CDR3 protein. In the table there are 400,000 to 500,000 distinct CDR3 sequences, less than 20% of which are singletons. These data come from a study of regulatory T cells in long-lasting Graves disease. General study results and limits: Less diverse TCR repertoires were seen in persistent Graves' patients than in newly diagnosed ones. Persistent disease samples used TRBV28, TRBJ1-2 and TRBJ2-5 preferentially.

V dropped 4 bases and J dropped 1; count of bases not matched to a gene: 10. CDR3 size: 17 residues. The time point was: newly diagnosed GD, antithyroid drugs for less than 3 months. Scientists built the TCR library using RNA that was extracted from PBMCs. Graves' disease diagnosis was established per American Thyroid Association guidelines. The same data also contributed to another study, on T cells in Graves' hyperthyroidism and ophthalmopathy. This second study notes: An initial round of RT-PCR targeting the TCR CDR3 relied on the HTBI primer set.

The chain carries TRBV12-3 or TRBV12-4 and TRBJ2-4, with TRBD1 matching over 7 bases. The receptor comes from a woman aged 30 to 39 with Graves disease. The sequencing here drew on peripheral blood mononuclear cells (PBMCs), taken at new diagnosis, from a patient treated with antithyroid drugs. CDR3 region: CASSSGTQGEAKNIQYF. DNA of the CDR3: TGTGCCAGCAGTTCCGGAACCCAGGGGGAGGCCAAAAACATTCAGTACTTC.